Below, 15 T cell receptor beta chains from the same sample are listed, as sequenced in a study of T-cell memory formation after mild COVID-19. TCRdb itself ran the 5' RACE reads through MiXCR, one entry per CDR3 protein. The sample consists of 450,000 to 650,000 distinct CDR3 sequences, roughly 20% of them appearing once. What was sequenced was PBMCs or a T cell subset sorted from them (not recorded which). The receptor set was obtained from an adult woman who had mild COVID-19 (a few samples of this study predate the infection). Cell type and time point are not known.

This rearrangement joins TRBV4-1 to TRBJ2-7; D not certain. V was pared by 4 bases and J by 7 bases, with 20 bases between. The CDR3 loop spans 15 amino acids. The germline gives CDR1 MGHRA, CDR2 YSYEKL. The CDR3 spells CASSPSYSEPLEQYF. CDR3 DNA: TGCGCCAGCAGCCCATCCTACAGCGAACCCCTAGAGCAGTACTTC.

This rearrangement joins TRBV6-6 to TRBJ1-5, with TRBD1 matching 7 bases. Germline V lookup: CDR1 MNHNY, CDR2 SVGAGI (reference sequence). CDR3 length: 19 amino acids. The trim removed 2 bases at V and 0 bases at J, leaving 13 bases unmatched. CDR3 sequence reads: CASSYPPFDGQDSNQPQHF. The CDR3 DNA reads as TGTGCCAGCAGTTACCCACCCTTCGACGGACAGGATAGCAATCAGCCCCAGCATTTT.

This clonotype was seen only a few times. The chain employs TRBV5-5 and TRBJ1-2; no firm D call. Germline lookup yields CDR1 SGHKS and CDR2 YYEKEE (reference sequence). The CDR3 consists of 17 residues. With 0 bases removed from V and 4 bases from J, the gap between germline ends came to 19 bases. As DNA, the CDR3 is TGTGCCAGCAGCTTGGACAAGGGAGCCTTACACCCCTATGGCTACACCTTC. It specifies CASSLDKGALHPYGYTF.

The chain combines TRBV3-1 with TRBJ2-7; the D is unclear. The CDR3 spans 12 residues. Germline CDR1 reads LGHDT; CDR2 reads YNNKEL (reference sequence). V lost 0 bases and J 8 bases, leaving 8 bases between the germline ends. The DNA for the CDR3 is TGTGCCAGCAGCCAAGATCCCGGCAAGCAGTACTTC. It yields the protein CASSQDPGKQYF.

This clonotype was counted a few times. This chain links TRBV7-2 with TRBJ1-1, with no clear D. V lost 4 bases to trimming and J lost 0 bases, with 12 bases between them. The CDR3 consists of 15 residues. Germline V lookup: CDR1 SGHTA, CDR2 FQGNSA. The CDR3 nucleotides are TGTGCCAGCAGCTCCATGATAACTCTGAACACTGAAGCTTTCTTT. Protein sequence: CASSSMITLNTEAFF.

The chain couples TRBV4-1 to TRBJ2-5, with D maybe TRBD2 (7 bases). The germline V and J ends were trimmed by 1 base and 5 bases, with 11 bases remaining between them. The CDR3 consists of 14 residues. In germline, CDR1 is MGHRA, CDR2 YSYEKL. The CDR3, as DNA: TGCGCCAGCAGCCAAGTAGGGGGGGAGGAGACCCAGTACTTC. Translation: CASSQVGGEETQYF.

This clonotype was picked up a small number of times. The genes are TRBV3-1 and TRBJ2-7; D gene uncertain. Between the trimmed V and J ends, which lost 4 bases and 4 bases, there was a span of 14 bases. Germline CDR1 and CDR2: LGHDT and YNNKEL (reference sequence). CDR3 size: 14 residues. The CDR3 spells CASSPTEALYEQYF. The CDR3 DNA reads as TGTGCCAGCAGCCCGACCGAAGCCCTTTACGAGCAGTACTTC.

The genes are TRBV7-2 and TRBJ2-5; TRBD2 aligns across 9 bases. Trimming cost V 5 bases and J 7 bases; bases outside gene matches: 11. Germline CDR1 is SGHTA and CDR2 is FQGNSA. CDR3 length: 15 residues. CDR3 sequence (DNA): TGTGCCAGCAGCCTCGAGGGACTAGCTTTTGTGACCCAGTACTTC. Protein product: CASSLEGLAFVTQYF.

This clonotype was counted ten times or more. The V and J genes are TRBV7-2 and TRBJ1-1, with a weak D call TRBD1 (5 bases). This CDR3 has 15 amino acids. From germline, CDR1 is SGHTA and CDR2 FQGNSA. Trimming took 1 base from V and 3 from J, leaving 12 bases between them. CDR3: CASSLGPGSHTEAFF. CDR3 bases: TGTGCCAGCAGCTTAGGTCCAGGGAGTCACACTGAAGCTTTCTTT.

This clonotype was observed a few times. The V and J genes are TRBV4-1 and TRBJ2-5; D ambiguous. The CDR3 is 15 amino acids. CDR1 is MGHRA and CDR2 is YSYEKL in the germline V gene. The V end was cut by 3 bases, the J end by 0 bases, with 11 bases between. The CDR3 nucleotides read TGCGCCAGCAGCCAGGGCCACAAGTACCAAGAGACCCAGTACTTC. It specifies CASSQGHKYQETQYF.

The J gene is TRBJ2-3, the V gene TRBV29-1, with a weak D call TRBD2 (5 bases). CDR1 is SQVTM, CDR2 ANQGSEA, per germline. V was cut by 6 bases and J by 8 bases, with 15 bases left in between. The CDR3 loop spans 12 amino acids. The CDR3 sequence: CSVARAGGTQYF. CDR3 DNA sequence: TGCAGCGTGGCAAGGGCGGGCGGTACGCAGTATTTT.

The rearrangement links TRBV9 to TRBJ2-7; D may be TRBD1 (5 bases). The CDR3 covers 14 residues. The germline CDR1 and CDR2 sequences are SGDLS and YYNGEE. Trimming cost V 3 bases and J 0 bases, with 10 bases left between them. Written as DNA, the CDR3 is TGTGCCAGCAGCGACCTCGACAGCTCCTACGAGCAGTACTTC. It translates to CASSDLDSSYEQYF.

V gene TRBV30 combines with J gene TRBJ2-1; 7 nucleotides line up with TRBD2. The CDR3 loop spans 13 amino acids. Germline assignment: CDR1 GTSNPN and CDR2 SVGIG (reference sequence). V was clipped by 2 bases and J by 10 bases; unmatched bases: 8. The CDR3 bases are TGTGCCTGGAGTCCGCCGTCCGGGGGGGAGCAGTTCTTC. Translating it yields CAWSPPSGGEQFF.

V is TRBV25-1 and J is TRBJ1-4; TRBD1 agrees at 7 bases. There are 15 residues in the CDR3. V shed 5 bases and J 7 bases; nucleotides not matched to a gene: 10. CDR1 and CDR2 (germline): MGHDK, SYGVNS. The CDR3 DNA follows: TGTGCCAGCAGTCCAGAGAGGGGGCAGGGTGAAAAACTGTTTTTT. It codes for CASSPERGQGEKLFF.

This clonotype was recorded many times. The chain has TRBV20-1 and TRBJ2-6; 7 bases line up with TRBD2. The germline CDR1 and CDR2 sequences are DFQATT and SNEGSKA (reference sequence). The CDR3 is 14 amino acids. The junction had 2 bases not matched to a gene; V was cut back by 6 bases and J by 0 bases. The CDR3 protein is CSAGGSSGANVLTF. The CDR3 DNA reads as TGCAGTGCGGGGGGGAGCTCTGGGGCCAACGTCCTGACTTTC.